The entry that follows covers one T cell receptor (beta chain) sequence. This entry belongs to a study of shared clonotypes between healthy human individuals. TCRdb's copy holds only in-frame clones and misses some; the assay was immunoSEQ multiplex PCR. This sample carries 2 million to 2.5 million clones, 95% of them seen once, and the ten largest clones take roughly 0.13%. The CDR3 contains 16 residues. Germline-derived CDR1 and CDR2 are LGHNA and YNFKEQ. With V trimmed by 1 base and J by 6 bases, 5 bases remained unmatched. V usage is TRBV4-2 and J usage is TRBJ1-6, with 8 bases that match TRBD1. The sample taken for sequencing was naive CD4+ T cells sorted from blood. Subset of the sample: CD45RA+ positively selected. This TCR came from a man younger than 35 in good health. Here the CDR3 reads CASSQVGQGFNSPLHF. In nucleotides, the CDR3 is TGTGCCAGCAGCCAAGTTGGACAGGGTTTTAATTCACCCCTCCACTTT.